This T cell receptor beta chain is from a study of blood T cell repertoires in COVID-19. Study information: Donors in the United States, Italy and Spain gave samples during acute or convalescent COVID-19.

Study processing details: Reference gene primer amplification gave nucleated cell count estimates. Using immunoSEQ multiplex PCR, the repertoire was profiled, and TCRdb retains in-frame clones only, with some absent. The V and J calls and clone size come from that table; D and trimming were worked out from the DNA. The sample consists of 180,000 or so clones, roughly 83% of them appearing once. Assignment of participants to cohorts was predicated upon participant-reported clinical history. The CDR3 sequence is 14 residues long. Trimming took 3 bases from V and 0 from J; bases not matched to a gene: 1. CDR1 is SGHAT and CDR2 is FQNNGV in the germline V gene.

Sequenced: PBMCs or T cells enriched from blood (not recorded which). The chain couples TRBV11-2 to TRBJ1-1; the match to TRBD1 covers 7 bases. The receptor comes from a woman aged 25-40 years who had recovered from COVID-19. The CDR3 is CASSFGQVNTEAFF. Here the CDR3 DNA reads TGTGCCAGCAGCTTCGGACAGGTGAACACTGAAGCTTTCTTT.